Listed below are T cell receptor beta chains from one sample, sequenced in a study of T cells in Graves' hyperthyroidism and ophthalmopathy. Each CDR3 protein is one row after TCRdb ran MiXCR on the multiplex PCR reads. The table lists hundreds of thousands of distinct CDR3 sequences, approximately 40% of them singletons. Sequencing was done on a sample of blood. The origin of the receptors is a man aged 18 to 30 with Graves' hyperthyroidism. CDR3s include the opening cysteine and the closing phenylalanine or tryptophan. D genes are given only for firm matches. Clone size, where shown, is once, few, many, or a class for clones that have expanded.

D	size	V	J	DNA	CDR3
TRBD2	NA	TRBV5-6	TRBJ2-7	TGTGCCAGCAGCTTGGAGGCGACTAGCGGCTCCTACGAGCAGTACTTC	CASSLEATSGSYEQYF
NA	few	TRBV10-3	TRBJ1-5	TGTGCCAGCAGCCCCACTGGAACCCAATATAGCAATCAGCCCCAGCATTTT	CASSPTGTQYSNQPQHF
TRBD1	NA	TRBV20-1	TRBJ2-5	TGCAGTGCTAGAGATCACAGGGGCCAAGAGACCCAGTACTTC	CSARDHRGQETQYF
NA	NA	TRBV9	TRBJ1-1	TGTGCCAGCAGCGTAGAAGCGTGGGGATGGCGGTCTGAAGCTTTCTTT	CASSVEAWGWRSEAFF
NA	NA	TRBV7-2	TRBJ2-7	TGTGCCAGCATTGTAAACCCCCACGAGCAGTACTTC	CASIVNPHEQYF
TRBD1	many	TRBV10-1	TRBJ1-2	TGCGCCAGCAGTGAGCCGGACAGGGAGGCCCATGGCTACACCTTC	CASSEPDREAHGYTF
NA	NA	TRBV10-3	TRBJ1-1	TGTGCCATCAGTACCGACTCCTACACTGAAGCTTTCTTT	CAISTDSYTEAFF
NA	NA	TRBV20-1	TRBJ2-5	TGCAGTGCTAGAGATGACAGGGAGACCCAGTACTTC	CSARDDRETQYF
NA	few	TRBV5-1	TRBJ1-6	TGCGCCAGCAGCAGAACCCATGGGTCGGATAATTCACCCCTCCACTTT	CASSRTHGSDNSPLHF
NA	few	TRBV12-3/TRBV12-4	TRBJ1-1	TGTGCCAGCAGTCCTGGGTATGGGAACACTGAAGCTTTCTTT	CASSPGYGNTEAFF
TRBD1	NA	TRBV7-3	TRBJ2-1	TGTGCCAGCACCCTGGACAGGGGAGGTGAGCAGTTCTTC	CASTLDRGGEQFF
NA	few	TRBV12-3/TRBV12-4	TRBJ1-1	TGTGCCAGCAGTACCCACAGGGCCGCAAACACTGAAGCTTTCTTT	CASSTHRAANTEAFF
NA	many	TRBV10-3	TRBJ2-7	TGTGCCATCAGTGCGCCGCAGGGGAACTGGAACGAGCAGTACTTC	CAISAPQGNWNEQYF
NA	few	TRBV12-3/TRBV12-4	TRBJ1-2	TGTGCGATCGATGTCGGGAATGGCTACACCTTC	CAIDVGNGYTF